This T cell receptor beta chain stems from a study of blood T cell repertoires in COVID-19. Looking at the study overall: Samples taken during acute and convalescent COVID-19 were collected in the United States, Italy and Spain. T cells, B-cell-depleted T cells, or PBMCs supplied cDNA or gDNA.

The CDR3 extends over 14 amino acids. From germline, CDR1 is KGHSH and CDR2 LQKENI. V lost 2 bases and J lost 2, with 8 bases in between. This clone was counted a few times. Under the authors' procedure: Researchers report that nucleated cell counts were estimated from reference gene primer amplification. Profiled with immunoSEQ multiplex PCR; TCRdb holds only in-frame clones, not every one. The DNA gave D and trimming, while V, J and clone size come from that table. The table has around 180,000 clones, less than 85% seen once. Sequenced sample: peripheral blood. The source is an elderly woman with acute or convalescent COVID-19. The genes are TRBV18 and TRBJ2-3; maybe TRBD2 (6 bases). The CDR3 loop reads CASSPSGYTDTQYF. The CDR3 region has the DNA TGTGCCAGCTCACCAAGCGGGTACACAGATACGCAGTATTTT.